This T cell receptor (beta chain) was sequenced during a study of beta chain features in type 1 diabetes. Study results and caveats: For Type 1 diabetes patients, all four CD4+ subsets carried TCRB CDR3s that were moderately but significantly shorter. Sequencing the cDNA could make cells with high TCR expression show up more than they should. In these data, an HLA type influence on TCRB rearrangement remained unresolved. Fewer insertions but more deletions were seen at VDJ junctions in type 1 diabetes patients.

Isolated RNA was reverse transcribed in full, so expressed TCRB transcripts were sequenced. TCRdb's copy holds only in-frame clones and misses some; the assay was immunoSEQ multiplex PCR. The sample contains 150,000 to 200,000 clones, 8% to 9.5% of which appear only once. Isolation of CD4+ naive, central memory, regulatory and stem cell-like memory cells was achieved by sorting via CD45RO/CCR7/CD25/CD127/CD95/CD27. A few counts support this clone. The antigen is not known. The CDR3 extends over 13 amino acids. Losses at the gene ends were 10 bases for V and 0 bases for J; bases not matched to a gene: 4. Looked up from germline, CDR1 is ENHRY and CDR2 is SYGVKD.

The sample consisted of central memory CD4+ T cells from blood. The chain uses TRBV10-3 and TRBJ2-3; 7 nucleotides align to TRBD1. This clonotype was sampled from a woman aged 18-35 years with type 1 diabetes. CDR3 sequence: CATQGQSTDTQYF. The CDR3 coding sequence is TGTGCCACACAGGGACAGAGCACAGATACGCAGTATTTT.